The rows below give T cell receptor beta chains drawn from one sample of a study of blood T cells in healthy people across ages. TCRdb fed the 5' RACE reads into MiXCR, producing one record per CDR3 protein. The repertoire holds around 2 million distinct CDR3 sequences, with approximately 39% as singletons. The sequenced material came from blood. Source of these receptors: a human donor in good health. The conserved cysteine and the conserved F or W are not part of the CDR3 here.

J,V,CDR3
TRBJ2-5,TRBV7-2,ASSFARLETQY
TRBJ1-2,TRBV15,ATSGDTAIDYGYT
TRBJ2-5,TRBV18,ASSPGTGSRETQY
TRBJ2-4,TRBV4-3,ASSPIKLAGSDFEEQY
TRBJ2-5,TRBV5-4,ASSLAGSPPETQY
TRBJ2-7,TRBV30,AWSGGNPYEQY
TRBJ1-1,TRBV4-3,ASSQVGVRRSEAF
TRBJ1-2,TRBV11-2,ASSIRKLRPGDPYGYT
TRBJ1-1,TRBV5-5,ASSLSAGTANTEAF
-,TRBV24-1,ATSDAAETQY
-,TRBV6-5,ASSYSDGTASGEQY
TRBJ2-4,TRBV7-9,AVGLEDIQY
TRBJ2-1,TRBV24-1,ATSDSRQGPGSYNEQF
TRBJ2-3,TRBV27,ASSLGRGGVSDTQY
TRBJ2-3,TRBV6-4,ASSRRADQGDTQY
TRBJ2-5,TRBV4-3,ASSQEGWTGGGETQD
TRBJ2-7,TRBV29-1,SVGTFDYEQY
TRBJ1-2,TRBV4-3,ASSQDVFGGGYT
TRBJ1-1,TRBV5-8,AGSRDRATEAF
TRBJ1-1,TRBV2,ASSETRTGDAF
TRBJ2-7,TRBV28,ASSVGHGSYEQY
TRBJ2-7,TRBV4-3,ASSQRQGKDEQY
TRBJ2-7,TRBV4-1,ASSQDVRQGIYEQY
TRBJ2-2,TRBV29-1,SVGKWGTGELF
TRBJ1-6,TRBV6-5,ASSGFGHSPLH
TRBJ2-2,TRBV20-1,SARVLAGDLNTGELF
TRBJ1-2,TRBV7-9,ASTTGASYGYT
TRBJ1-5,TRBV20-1,SVRPGSNQPQH
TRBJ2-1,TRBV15,ATSLSRAYNEQF
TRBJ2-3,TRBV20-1,SARTGEESTQY
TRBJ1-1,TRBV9,ASSVETVGYTEAF
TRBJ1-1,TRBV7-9,ASSSMGGEAF
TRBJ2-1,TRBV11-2,ASSPTGEDSEQF
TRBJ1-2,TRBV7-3,ASSLTSDNYGYT
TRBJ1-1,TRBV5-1,ASTYRWGTEAF
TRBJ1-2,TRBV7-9,ASNIRGGFGYT
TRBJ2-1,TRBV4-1,ASSQGLSRQNNEQF
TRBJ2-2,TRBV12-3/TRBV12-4,ANSLPPAGGSMNTGELF